A single T cell receptor (beta chain) is shown here with its context. There is no known antigen for this receptor. No much larger clonotype is one base removed from it; base qualities were not supplied. The sample comes from a study of blood T cell repertoires in COVID-19 (TCRdb year 2020). At the level of the whole study: Samples from collaborators originated in the United States, Italy and Spain and spanned both the acute and convalescent phases of COVID-19. The repertoires were made available in a free public database intended to serve as a resource for research on the immune response to SARS-CoV-2. Nearly every sample came with metadata listing a de-identified subject ID, COVID-19 status, age in years and sex. The prospective study material was composed of cDNA or gDNA derived from T cells, B-cell-depleted T cells, or PBMCs. Where HLA class I and class II types were available, the types were taken from metadata supplied by the sample provider, not from assay-based typing. Deeply sampled blood TCRbeta repertoires from subjects exposed to, actively infected with, or recovered from COVID-19 were included in the dataset. Samples were obtained from the ongoing ImmuneRACE study (first 160 participants) and from 1,254 subjects provided by 6 global collaborators.

TCRbeta CDR3 regions were amplified from genomic DNA by means of the immunoSEQ Assay, a bias-controlled multiplex PCR. Per the authors' processing: The number of nucleated cells in each sample was estimated from the amplification of reference gene primers within the assay. To quantify the absolute abundance of each unique TCRbeta CDR3 rearrangement, sequence reads were collapsed and filtered. For each sample, productive Simpson clonality was calculated by taking the square root of Simpson's diversity index across productive rearrangements. The table comes from immuneACCESS by way of TCRdb, which keeps in-frame sequences with V and J called. Part of the clones is missing from these tables; in studies checked, under half for an unresolved V gene and the rest for unknown reasons. Clone size and the V and J calls come from that table; the DNA yielded D and trimming. For this sample there are 95,000 to 120,000 clones; approximately 70% appear just once. The biggest ten clones account for less than 2% of the sample.

Whole blood was collected in K2EDTA tubes by collaborating institutions according to the institutions' own protocols. For TCRbeta analysis, collaborator samples were shipped as frozen whole blood, as isolated PBMCs, or as DNA extracted from either sample type. Broad study findings and their caveats: The quantity of clinical and demographic metadata differed by source and by participant and was supplied without curation.

Sequencing was performed on peripheral blood. This sequence originates from a woman aged 40 to 50 with acute or convalescent COVID-19.

The CDR3 region has the sequence CASGSTGTGYRAGEQFF. The nucleotide sequence reads as follows: TGTGCTAGTGGCTCAACCGGGACAGGGTATAGGGCCGGGGAGCAGTTCTTC. The chain uses TRBV12-5 and TRBJ2-1, with 9 middle bases fitting TRBD1. The germline V and J ends show losses of 6 bases and 10 bases respectively, and no gene match explains 19 bases of the junction. Taken from cysteine to phenylalanine, the CDR3 has 17 residues. Of all the DNA, just the CDR3 is kept, 51 bases in frame from base 1. Reading the germline V gene gives CDR1 LGHNT and CDR2 FRNRAP.